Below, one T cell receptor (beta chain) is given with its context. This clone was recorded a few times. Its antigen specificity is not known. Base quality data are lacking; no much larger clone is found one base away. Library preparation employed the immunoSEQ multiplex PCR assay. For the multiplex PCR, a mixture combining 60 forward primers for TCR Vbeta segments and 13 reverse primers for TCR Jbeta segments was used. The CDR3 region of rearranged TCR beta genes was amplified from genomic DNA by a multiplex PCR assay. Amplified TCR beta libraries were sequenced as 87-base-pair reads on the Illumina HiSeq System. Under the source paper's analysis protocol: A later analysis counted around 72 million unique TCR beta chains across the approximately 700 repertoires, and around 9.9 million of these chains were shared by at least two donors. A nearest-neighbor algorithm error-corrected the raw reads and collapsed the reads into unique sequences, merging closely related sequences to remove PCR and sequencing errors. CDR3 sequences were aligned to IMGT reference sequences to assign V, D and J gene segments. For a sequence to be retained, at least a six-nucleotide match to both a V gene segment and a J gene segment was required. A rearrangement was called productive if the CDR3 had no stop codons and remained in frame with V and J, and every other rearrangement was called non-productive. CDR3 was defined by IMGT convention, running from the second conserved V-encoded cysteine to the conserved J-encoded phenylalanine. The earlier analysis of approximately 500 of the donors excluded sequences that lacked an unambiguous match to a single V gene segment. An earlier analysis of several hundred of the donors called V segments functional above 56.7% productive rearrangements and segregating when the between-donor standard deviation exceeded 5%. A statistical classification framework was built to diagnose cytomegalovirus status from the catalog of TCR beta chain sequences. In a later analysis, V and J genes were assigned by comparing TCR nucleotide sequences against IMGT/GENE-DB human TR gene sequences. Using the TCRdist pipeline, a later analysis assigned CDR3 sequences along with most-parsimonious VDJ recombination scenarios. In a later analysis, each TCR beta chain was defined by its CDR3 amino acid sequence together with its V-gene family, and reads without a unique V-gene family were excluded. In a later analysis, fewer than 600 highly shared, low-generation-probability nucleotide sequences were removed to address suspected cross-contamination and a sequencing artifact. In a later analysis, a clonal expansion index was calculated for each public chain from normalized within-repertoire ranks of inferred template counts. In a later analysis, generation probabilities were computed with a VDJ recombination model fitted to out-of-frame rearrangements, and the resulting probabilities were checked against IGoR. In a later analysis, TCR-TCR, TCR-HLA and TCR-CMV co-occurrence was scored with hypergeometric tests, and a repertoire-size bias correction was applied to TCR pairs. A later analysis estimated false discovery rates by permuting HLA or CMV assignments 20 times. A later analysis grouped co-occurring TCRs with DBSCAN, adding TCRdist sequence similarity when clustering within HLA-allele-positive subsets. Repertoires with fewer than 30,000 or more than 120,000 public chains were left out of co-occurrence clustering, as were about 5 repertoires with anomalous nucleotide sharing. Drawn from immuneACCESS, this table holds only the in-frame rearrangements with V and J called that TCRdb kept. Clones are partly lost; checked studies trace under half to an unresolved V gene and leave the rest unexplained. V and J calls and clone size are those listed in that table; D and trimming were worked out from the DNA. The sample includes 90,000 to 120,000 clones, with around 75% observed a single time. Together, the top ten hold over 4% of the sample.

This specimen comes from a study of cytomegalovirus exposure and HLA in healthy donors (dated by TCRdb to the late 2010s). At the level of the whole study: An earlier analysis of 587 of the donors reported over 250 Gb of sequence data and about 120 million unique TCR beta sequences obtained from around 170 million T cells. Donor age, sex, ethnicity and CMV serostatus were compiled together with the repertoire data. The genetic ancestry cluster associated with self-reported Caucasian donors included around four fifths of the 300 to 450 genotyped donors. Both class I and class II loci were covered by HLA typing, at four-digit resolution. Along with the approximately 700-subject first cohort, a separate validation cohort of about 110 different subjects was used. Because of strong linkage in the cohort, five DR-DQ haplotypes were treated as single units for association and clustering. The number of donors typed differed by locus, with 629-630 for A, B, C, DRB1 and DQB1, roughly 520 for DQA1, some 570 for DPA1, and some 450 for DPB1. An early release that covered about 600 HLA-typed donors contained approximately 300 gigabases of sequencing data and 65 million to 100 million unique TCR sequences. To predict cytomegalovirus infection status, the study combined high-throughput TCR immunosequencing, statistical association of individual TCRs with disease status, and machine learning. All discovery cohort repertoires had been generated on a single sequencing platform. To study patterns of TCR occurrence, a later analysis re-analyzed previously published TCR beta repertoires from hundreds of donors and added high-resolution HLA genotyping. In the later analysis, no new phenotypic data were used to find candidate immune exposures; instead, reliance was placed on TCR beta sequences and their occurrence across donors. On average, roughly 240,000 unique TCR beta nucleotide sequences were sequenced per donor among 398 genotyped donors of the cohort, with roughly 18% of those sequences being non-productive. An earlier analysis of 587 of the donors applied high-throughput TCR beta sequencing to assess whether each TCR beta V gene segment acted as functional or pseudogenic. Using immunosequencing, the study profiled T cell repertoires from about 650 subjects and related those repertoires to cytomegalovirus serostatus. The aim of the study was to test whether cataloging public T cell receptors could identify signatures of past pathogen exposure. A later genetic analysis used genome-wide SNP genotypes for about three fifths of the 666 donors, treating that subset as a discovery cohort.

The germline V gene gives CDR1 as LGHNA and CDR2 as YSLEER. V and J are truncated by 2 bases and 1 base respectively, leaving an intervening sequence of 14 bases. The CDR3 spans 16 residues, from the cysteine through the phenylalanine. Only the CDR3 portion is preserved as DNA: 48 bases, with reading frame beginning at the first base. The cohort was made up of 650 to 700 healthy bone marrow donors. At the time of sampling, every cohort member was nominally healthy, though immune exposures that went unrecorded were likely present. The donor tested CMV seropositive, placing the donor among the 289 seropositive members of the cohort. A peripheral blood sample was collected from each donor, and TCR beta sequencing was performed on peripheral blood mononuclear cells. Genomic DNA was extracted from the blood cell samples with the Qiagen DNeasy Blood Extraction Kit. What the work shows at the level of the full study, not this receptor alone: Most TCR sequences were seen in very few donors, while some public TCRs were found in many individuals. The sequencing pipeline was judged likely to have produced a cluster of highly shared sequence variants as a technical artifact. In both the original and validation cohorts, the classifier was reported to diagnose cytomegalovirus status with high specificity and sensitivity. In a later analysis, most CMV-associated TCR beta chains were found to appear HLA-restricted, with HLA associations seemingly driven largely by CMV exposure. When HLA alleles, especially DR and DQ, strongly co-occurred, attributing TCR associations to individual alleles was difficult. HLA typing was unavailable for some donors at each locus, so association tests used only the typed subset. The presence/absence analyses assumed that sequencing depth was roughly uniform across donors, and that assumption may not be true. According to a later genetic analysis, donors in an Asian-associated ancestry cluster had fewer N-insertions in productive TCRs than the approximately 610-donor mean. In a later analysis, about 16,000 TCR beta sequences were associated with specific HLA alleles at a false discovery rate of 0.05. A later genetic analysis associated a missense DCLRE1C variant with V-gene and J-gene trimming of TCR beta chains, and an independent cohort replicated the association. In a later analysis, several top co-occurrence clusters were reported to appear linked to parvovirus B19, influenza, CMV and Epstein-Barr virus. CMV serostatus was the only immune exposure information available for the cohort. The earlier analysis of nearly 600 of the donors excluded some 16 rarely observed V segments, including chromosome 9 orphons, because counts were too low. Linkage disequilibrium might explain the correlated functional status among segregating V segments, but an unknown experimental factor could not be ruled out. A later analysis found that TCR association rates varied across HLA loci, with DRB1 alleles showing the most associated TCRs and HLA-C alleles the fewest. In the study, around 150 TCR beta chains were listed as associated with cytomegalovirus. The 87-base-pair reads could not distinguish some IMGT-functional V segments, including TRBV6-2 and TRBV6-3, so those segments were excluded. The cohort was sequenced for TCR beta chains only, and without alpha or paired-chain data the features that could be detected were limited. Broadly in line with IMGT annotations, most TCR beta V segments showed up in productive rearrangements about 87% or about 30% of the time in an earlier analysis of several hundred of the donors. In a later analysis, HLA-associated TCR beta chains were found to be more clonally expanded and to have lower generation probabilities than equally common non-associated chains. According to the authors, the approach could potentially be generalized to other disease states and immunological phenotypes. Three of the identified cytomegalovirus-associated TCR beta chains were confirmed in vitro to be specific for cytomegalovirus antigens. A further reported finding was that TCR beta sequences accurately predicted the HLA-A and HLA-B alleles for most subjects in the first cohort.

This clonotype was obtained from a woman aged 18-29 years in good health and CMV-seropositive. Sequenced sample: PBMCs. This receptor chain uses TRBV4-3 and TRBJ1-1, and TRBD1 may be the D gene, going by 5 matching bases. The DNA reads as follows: TGCGCCAGCAGCCAAATTCTGACAGCACAGAACACTGAAGCTTTCTTT. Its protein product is CASSQILTAQNTEAFF.